The rows below give T cell receptor beta chains drawn from one sample of a study of blood T cell repertoires in COVID-19. Sequencing was performed with immunoSEQ multiplex PCR; in TCRdb, only in-frame clones are kept and a portion is missing. The sample holds more than 250,000 clones, around 92% seen once. The material sequenced was peripheral blood. The source of these receptors is a man younger than 30 who had recovered from COVID-19. Each CDR3 is given with its conserved first and last residue. D genes are given only for firm matches. Size tells how often a clone was seen (once, few, many) or the class of an expanded clone, and some rows leave it out.

v_gene	abundance	j_gene	d_gene	CDR3nt	CDR3aa
TRBV10-3	NA	TRBJ2-3	NA	TGTGCCATCAGTGAGACCAGCGGAACTAGCACAGATACGCAGTATTTT	CAISETSGTSTDTQYF
TRBV2	NA	TRBJ1-1	NA	TGTGCCAGCAGTGAGAGGACAGTAAACACTGAAGCTTTCTTT	CASSERTVNTEAFF
TRBV4-3	NA	TRBJ2-5	TRBD1	TGCGCCAGCAGCCAGGGGCCGGGACAGCAAGAGACCCAGTACTTC	CASSQGPGQQETQYF
TRBV9	NA	TRBJ2-7	TRBD1	TGTGCCAGCAGCCCAGGACAGGCCACGTACGAGCAGTACTTC	CASSPGQATYEQYF
TRBV19	once	TRBJ2-5	TRBD2	TGTGCCAGTAGTACCACCGTAGCGGGAAGGGCGGAGACCCAGTACTTC	CASSTTVAGRAETQYF
TRBV6-5	NA	TRBJ2-3	TRBD2	TGTGCCAGCAGTTACTTGGGCGGGGGGGCCGCAGATACGCAGTATTTT	CASSYLGGGAADTQYF
TRBV14	NA	TRBJ2-5	TRBD1	TGTGCCAGCAGCCAAGTGGGGACAGTTTTTGAGACCCAGTACTTC	CASSQVGTVFETQYF
TRBV28	NA	TRBJ2-4	NA	TGTGCCAGCAGTTTCGGACAGCCAGGGACCAAAAACATTCAGTACTTC	CASSFGQPGTKNIQYF
TRBV19	NA	TRBJ1-2	NA	TGTGCCAGTAGTATAGGGCACAGGTCTATGGATGGCTACACCTTC	CASSIGHRSMDGYTF
TRBV9	NA	TRBJ2-7	NA	TGTGCCAGCAGCCCCACCCCCGAGCTTTCCTACGAGCAGTACTTC	CASSPTPELSYEQYF
TRBV27	NA	TRBJ2-3	NA	TGTGCCATCAAACAGAGTAGCACAGATACGCAGTATTTT	CAIKQSSTDTQYF
TRBV9	once	TRBJ1-2	NA	TGTGCCAGCAGCGTAGGTGGAGGGCCTGCTAACTATGGCTACACCTTC	CASSVGGGPANYGYTF
TRBV24-1	NA	TRBJ2-1	NA	TGTGCCACCAGTGATGACCGACAAAACAATGAGCAGTTCTTC	CATSDDRQNNEQFF